The 20 T cell receptor beta chains in this list originate from one sample, sequenced in a study of human T cells and chemical hapten exposure. Time point of the sample: pre-sensitization, week 0. Noted treatment: therapeutic diphenylcyclopropenone sensitization with weekly scalp DPC. TCRdb independently ran MiXCR on the RACE reads; one entry per CDR3 protein. Among 300,000 to 450,000 distinct CDR3 sequences listed, roughly 6% were seen once. Sequences were derived from whole blood, sampled in connection with sensitization to the hapten diphenylcyclopropenone (DPC). Receptors originate from a woman under 30 with alopecia areata. Some clones in this sample may be carry-over from other donors' samples.

Many counts were recorded for this clonotype. The chain couples TRBV5-1 to TRBJ2-5; 7 bases are shared with TRBD2. V lost 2 bases, J lost 1 base, and 5 bases stayed unmatched. Germline V CDR1 and CDR2: SGHRS, YFSETQ. The CDR3 consists of 15 residues. The chain's CDR3 is CASSLEAGRQETQYF. Here the CDR3 DNA reads TGCGCCAGCAGCTTAGAAGCGGGGCGCCAAGAGACCCAGTACTTC.

Only a few counts were recorded for this clonotype. V is TRBV6-6 and J is TRBJ2-1; D tentatively reads TRBD1 or TRBD2 (5 bases each). Germline lookup yields CDR1 MNHNY and CDR2 SVGAGI (reference sequence). V lost 3 bases and J lost 7, with 16 bases in between. This CDR3 is 15 amino acids long. The CDR3 DNA reads TGTGCCAGCAGTTATACTGGGGGTGTATCTAATGAGCAGTTCTTC. It specifies CASSYTGGVSNEQFF.

The chain is built from TRBV6-2 or TRBV6-3 and TRBJ2-3; 8 nucleotides match TRBD1. The CDR3 runs 15 residues. Germline V gives CDR1 MNHEY, CDR2 SVGEGT. V lost 6 bases and J lost 4; bases outside the gene matches: 9. This CDR3 is CASRSRDRLADTQYF. The CDR3 nucleotides are TGTGCCAGCAGATCCCGGGACAGGCTGGCAGATACGCAGTATTTT.

This clonotype has more than one count but fewer than ten. The V call is TRBV6-2 or TRBV6-3, the J call TRBJ2-1, with 10 positions matching TRBD2. Unmatched junction bases numbered 4, after V lost 7 bases and J lost 4 bases. CDR3 length: 14 residues. CDR1 is MNHEY, CDR2 SVGEGT, per germline. The CDR3 reads CASILAGVYNEQFF. CDR3 in DNA: TGTGCCAGCATCCTAGCGGGGGTTTACAATGAGCAGTTCTTC.

The sample holds many counts of this clonotype. The chain joins TRBV4-2 to TRBJ1-2; 7 nucleotides agree with TRBD1. Germline V gene lookup returns CDR1 LGHNA and CDR2 YNFKEQ. The CDR3 spans 14 residues. The J segment lost 9 bases and the V segment lost 0 bases, leaving 7 bases of the junction unmatched. The CDR3 coding sequence is TGTGCCAGCAGCCAAGATACCGACAGGGACAGCTACACCTTC. Its protein is CASSQDTDRDSYTF.

This chain links TRBV28 with TRBJ2-3; D unresolved. CDR3 size: 16 residues. Germline V gene data show CDR1 as MDHEN and CDR2 as SYDVKM. Trimming shortened V by 7 bases and J by 0 bases, and 17 bases separated the two germline ends. The CDR3, as DNA: TGTGCCAGCAACCCAAGGGAAAACTGGAGCACAGATACGCAGTATTTT. This translates into CASNPRENWSTDTQYF.

This rearrangement joins TRBV6-6 to TRBJ1-1, with a weak D call TRBD1 (6 bases). Trimming stripped 0 bases from V and 5 bases from J, with 10 bases between. This CDR3 has 14 residues. Germline CDR1 and CDR2: MNHNY and SVGAGI (reference sequence). In DNA form, the CDR3 reads TGTGCCAGCAGTTACTCACAGGGACAAACTGAAGCTTTCTTT. Amino acid sequence: CASSYSQGQTEAFF.

In its sample, this clonotype was seen a few times. The genes are TRBV12-3 or TRBV12-4 and TRBJ2-2; 7 bases fit TRBD1. V dropped 4 bases and J dropped 0; count of bases not matched to a gene: 2. This CDR3 comprises 15 residues. In nucleotides, the CDR3 is TGTGCCAGCAGTTGGGACAGCGCGAACACCGGGGAGCTGTTTTTT. The encoded protein is CASSWDSANTGELFF.

This clonotype was observed a handful of times. The chain carries TRBV27 and TRBJ1-5; a possible D gene is TRBD1 (5 bases). CDR1 and CDR2 from the germline V gene are MNHEY and SMNVEV (reference sequence). Trimming pared 4 bases from V and 2 bases from J, leaving 12 bases between. The CDR3 totals 15 residues. Here the CDR3 DNA reads TGTGCCAGCAGTTGGTCAGGGAACGGCAATCAGCCCCAGCATTTT. This translates into CASSWSGNGNQPQHF.

At least ten counts were recorded for this clonotype. This chain links TRBV29-1 with TRBJ1-3, with D hard to call. Germline loops: CDR1 SQVTM, CDR2 ANQGSEA. Trimming shortened V by 4 bases and J by 4 bases, and 8 bases separated the two germline ends. The CDR3 consists of 12 residues. The CDR3 nucleotides read TGCAGCGTTGGCCCGGGAGGAAACACCATATATTTT. Residues: CSVGPGGNTIYF.

This clonotype showed up just a few times. The rearrangement links TRBV27 to TRBJ1-4; TRBD1 matches 9 bases. In germline, CDR1 is MNHEY, CDR2 SMNVEV (reference sequence). J was trimmed by 6 bases and V by 3 bases; bases with no gene match: 2. There are 14 residues in the CDR3. CDR3 protein: CASSLGQGYEKLFF. CDR3 coding DNA: TGTGCCAGCAGTTTGGGACAGGGCTATGAAAAACTGTTTTTT.

The V gene is TRBV9, the J gene TRBJ2-1; possibly TRBD2 for D (6 bases). The V end was cut by 2 bases, the J end by 2 bases, with 14 bases between. The CDR3 has 16 residues. Germline lookup yields CDR1 SGDLS and CDR2 YYNGEE. CDR3 DNA sequence: TGTGCCAGCAGCGTGGTCCAGCGGGTAACCTACAATGAGCAGTTCTTC. Translating it yields CASSVVQRVTYNEQFF.

J is TRBJ1-2 and V is TRBV25-1; the D gene is possibly TRBD1 (5 bases). The germline V and J ends were trimmed by 4 bases and 8 bases, with 23 bases remaining between them. This CDR3 spans 16 amino acids. Germline V gene lookup returns CDR1 MGHDK and CDR2 SYGVNS. The CDR3 here is CASSGPGEGAGRGYTF. CDR3 DNA sequence: TGTGCCAGCAGTGGCCCCGGCGAAGGGGCAGGGAGGGGCTACACCTTC.

This clonotype was found a few times. The J gene is TRBJ2-2, the V gene TRBV15, with TRBD1 as a possible D gene (6 bases). The germline V gene has CDR1 LNHNV and CDR2 YYDKDF (reference sequence). Trimming took off 1 base at V and 0 bases at J, with 9 bases between the two ends. There are 16 residues in the CDR3. For the CDR3, the DNA is TGTGCCACCAGCAGAGCAGGGGCCACGAACACCGGGGAGCTGTTTTTT. Its translation is CATSRAGATNTGELFF.

This clonotype was recorded a few times. V and J are TRBV13 and TRBJ2-1; unclear D gene. CDR3 length: 12 amino acids. V lost 4 bases and J lost 10, with 11 bases in between. From germline, CDR1 is PRHDT and CDR2 FYEKMQ (reference sequence). The CDR3 sequence is CASSSRQWEQFF. DNA of the CDR3: TGTGCCAGCAGCTCGAGACAATGGGAGCAGTTCTTC.

This clonotype was recorded at least ten times. V gene TRBV7-9 combines with J gene TRBJ1-2; D uncertain. Trimming removed 7 bases at V and 2 bases at J, with 17 bases between. Germline CDR1 reads SEHNR; CDR2 reads FQNEAQ (reference sequence). The length of the CDR3 is 15 residues. CDR3 sequence (DNA): TGTGCCAGCACCCAATTAACTGACGCCAACTATGGCTACACCTTC. Its protein product is CASTQLTDANYGYTF.

This clonotype was recorded many times. The rearrangement uses TRBV27 and TRBJ2-3; D remains unclear. This CDR3 is 15 amino acids long. Trimming cost V 0 bases and J 2 bases, with 9 bases left between them. Germline V gene sequence: CDR1 MNHEY, CDR2 SMNVEV (reference sequence). CDR3 sequence: CASSLSIAPTDTQYF. In DNA form, the CDR3 reads TGTGCCAGCAGTTTATCGATAGCCCCCACAGATACGCAGTATTTT.

The V and J genes are TRBV3-1 and TRBJ2-5; 10 bases agree with TRBD2. The CDR3 loop spans 14 amino acids. Per germline, CDR1 LGHDT and CDR2 YNNKEL (reference sequence). V dropped 6 bases and J dropped 7; count of bases not matched to a gene: 8. Here the CDR3 DNA reads TGTGCCAGCAGTCTAGCGGGGGCTCTGGGGACCCAGTACTTC. Protein sequence: CASSLAGALGTQYF.

This clonotype was seen at least ten times. This rearrangement joins TRBV27 to TRBJ2-7; possible D gene TRBD2, 5 bases. The CDR3 length is 16 residues. The ends were cut back, 3 bases at V and 4 bases at J, with 19 bases in the middle. The germline V gene encodes CDR1 MNHEY and CDR2 SMNVEV (reference sequence). CDR3 sequence (DNA): TGTGCCAGCAGTTTGTCCCGGGCCGCTCCGGGGTACGAGCAGTACTTC. Translation: CASSLSRAAPGYEQYF.

This clonotype was found many times. The CDR3 loop reads CASSKGNGGDWEQYF. The CDR3 DNA follows: TGTGCCAGCAGTAAGGGCAACGGGGGGGACTGGGAGCAGTACTTC. The chain couples TRBV12-3 or TRBV12-4 to TRBJ2-7; 8 bases align to TRBD2. This CDR3 has 15 residues. The J segment lost 7 bases and the V segment lost 5 bases, leaving 13 bases of the junction unmatched.